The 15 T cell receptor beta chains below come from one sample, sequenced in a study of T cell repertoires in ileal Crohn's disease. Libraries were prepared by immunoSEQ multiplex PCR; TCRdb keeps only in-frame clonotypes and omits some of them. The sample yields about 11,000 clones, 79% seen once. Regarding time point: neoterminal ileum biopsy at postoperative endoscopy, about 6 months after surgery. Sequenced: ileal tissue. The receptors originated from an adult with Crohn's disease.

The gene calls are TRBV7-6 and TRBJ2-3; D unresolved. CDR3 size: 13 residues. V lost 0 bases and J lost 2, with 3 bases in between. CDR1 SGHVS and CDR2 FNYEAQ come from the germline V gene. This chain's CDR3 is CASSLANTDTQYF. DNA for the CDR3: TGTGCCAGCAGCTTAGCTAACACAGATACGCAGTATTTT.

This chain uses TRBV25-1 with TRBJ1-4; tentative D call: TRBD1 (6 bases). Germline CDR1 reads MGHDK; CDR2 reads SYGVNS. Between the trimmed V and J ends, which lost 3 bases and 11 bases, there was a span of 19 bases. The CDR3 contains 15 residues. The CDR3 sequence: CASSEGAGTFGKLFF. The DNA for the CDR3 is TGTGCCAGCAGTGAGGGGGCCGGGACCTTTGGGAAACTGTTTTTT.

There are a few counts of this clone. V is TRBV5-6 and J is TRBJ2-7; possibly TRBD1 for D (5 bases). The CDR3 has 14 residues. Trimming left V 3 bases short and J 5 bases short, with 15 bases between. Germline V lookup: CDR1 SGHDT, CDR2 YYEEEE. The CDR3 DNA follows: TGTGCCAGCAGCTACTGGCAGGGCCGCCACGAGCAGTACTTC. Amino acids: CASSYWQGRHEQYF. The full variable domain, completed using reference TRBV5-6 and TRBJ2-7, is DAGVTQSPTHLIKTRGQQVTLRCSPKSGHDTVSWYQQALGQGPQFIFQYYEEEERQRGNFPDRFSGHQFPNYSSELNVNALLLGDSALYLCASSYWQGRHEQYFGPGTRLTVT.

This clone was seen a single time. CDR3 residues: CASSLIRKRGEETQYF. The DNA of the CDR3 is TGTGCCAGCAGCTTAATTCGGAAGCGGGGGGAAGAGACCCAGTACTTC. The chain recombines TRBV11-2 with TRBJ2-5, with 9 positions matching TRBD2. Germline assignment: CDR1 SGHAT and CDR2 FQNNGV. The CDR3 has 16 residues. The junction had 7 bases not matched to a gene; V was cut back by 2 bases and J by 3 bases.

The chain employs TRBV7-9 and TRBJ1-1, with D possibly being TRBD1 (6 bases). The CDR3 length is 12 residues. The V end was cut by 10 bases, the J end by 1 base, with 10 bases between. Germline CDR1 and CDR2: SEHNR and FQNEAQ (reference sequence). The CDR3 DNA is TGTGCCACCTCAGGGGCGAACACTGAAGCTTTCTTT. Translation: CATSGANTEAFF.

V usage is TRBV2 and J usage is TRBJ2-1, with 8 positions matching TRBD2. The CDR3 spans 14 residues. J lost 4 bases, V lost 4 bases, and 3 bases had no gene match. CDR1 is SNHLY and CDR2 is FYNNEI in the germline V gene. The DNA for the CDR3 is TGTGCCAGCAGTGGGTTAGCGGGGTACAATGAGCAGTTCTTC. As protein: CASSGLAGYNEQFF.

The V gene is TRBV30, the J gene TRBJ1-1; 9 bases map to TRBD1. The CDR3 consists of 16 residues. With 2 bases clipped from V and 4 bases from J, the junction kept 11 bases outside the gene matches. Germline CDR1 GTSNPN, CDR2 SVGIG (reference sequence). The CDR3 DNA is TGTGCCTGGAGTCGTCCCGGGACAGGGTTGGGCACTGAAGCTTTCTTT. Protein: CAWSRPGTGLGTEAFF. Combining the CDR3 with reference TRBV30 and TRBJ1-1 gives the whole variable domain SQTIHQWPATLVQPVGSPLSLECTVEGTSNPNLYWYRQAAGRGLQLLFYSVGIGQISSEVPQNLSASRPQDRQFILSSKKLLLSDSGFYLCAWSRPGTGLGTEAFFGQGTRLTVV.

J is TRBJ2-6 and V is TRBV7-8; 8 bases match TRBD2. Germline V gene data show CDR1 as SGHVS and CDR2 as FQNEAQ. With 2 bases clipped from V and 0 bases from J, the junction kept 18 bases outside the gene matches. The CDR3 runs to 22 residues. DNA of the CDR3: TGTGCCAGCAGCTTATACCCCCCGGGGGGGCTAAGGCGTTACTCTGGGGCCAACGTCCTGACTTTC. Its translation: CASSLYPPGGLRRYSGANVLTF.

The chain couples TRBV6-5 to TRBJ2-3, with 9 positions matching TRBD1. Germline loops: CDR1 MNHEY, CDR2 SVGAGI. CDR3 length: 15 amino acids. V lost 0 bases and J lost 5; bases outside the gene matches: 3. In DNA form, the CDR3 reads TGTGCCAGCAGTTACTCTACAGGGGGCAAAGATACGCAGTATTTT. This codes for CASSYSTGGKDTQYF.

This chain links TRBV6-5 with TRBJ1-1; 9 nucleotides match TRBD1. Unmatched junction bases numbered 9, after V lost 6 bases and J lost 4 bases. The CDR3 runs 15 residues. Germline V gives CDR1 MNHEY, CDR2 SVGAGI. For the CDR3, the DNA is TGTGCCAGCAGGGACAGGGGTTTTAAGGGCACTGAAGCTTTCTTT. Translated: CASRDRGFKGTEAFF.

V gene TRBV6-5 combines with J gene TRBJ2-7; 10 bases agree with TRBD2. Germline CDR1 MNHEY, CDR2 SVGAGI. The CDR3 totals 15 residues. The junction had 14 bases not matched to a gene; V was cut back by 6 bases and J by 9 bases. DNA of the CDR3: TGTGCCAGCAGCTTCGTAGCGGGGGGAGTTCAGGGGCAGTACTTC. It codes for CASSFVAGGVQGQYF.

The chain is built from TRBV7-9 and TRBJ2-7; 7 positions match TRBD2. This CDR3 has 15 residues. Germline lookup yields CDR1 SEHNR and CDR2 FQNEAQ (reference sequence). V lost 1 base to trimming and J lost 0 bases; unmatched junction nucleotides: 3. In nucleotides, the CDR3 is TGTGCCAGCAGCTTAGGGGGCGGGAGCTCCTACGAGCAGTACTTC. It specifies CASSLGGGSSYEQYF.

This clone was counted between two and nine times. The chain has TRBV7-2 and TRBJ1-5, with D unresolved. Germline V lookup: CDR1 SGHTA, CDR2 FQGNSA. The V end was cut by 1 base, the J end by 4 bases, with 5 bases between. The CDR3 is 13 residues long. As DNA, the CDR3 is TGTGCCAGCAGCTTAGAACAGAATCAGCCCCAGCATTTT. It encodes CASSLEQNQPQHF.

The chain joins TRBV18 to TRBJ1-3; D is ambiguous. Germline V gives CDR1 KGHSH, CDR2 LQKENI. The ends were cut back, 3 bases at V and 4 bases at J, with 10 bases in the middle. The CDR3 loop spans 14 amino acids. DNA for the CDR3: TGTGCCAGCTCACCTGGATCCAGGGGAAACACCATATATTTT. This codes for CASSPGSRGNTIYF.

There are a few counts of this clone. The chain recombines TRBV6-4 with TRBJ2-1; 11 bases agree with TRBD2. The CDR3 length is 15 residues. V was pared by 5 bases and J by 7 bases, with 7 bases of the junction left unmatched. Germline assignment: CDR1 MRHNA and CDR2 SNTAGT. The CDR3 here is CASSQTSGVGNEQFF. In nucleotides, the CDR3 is TGTGCCAGCAGTCAGACTAGCGGGGTGGGGAATGAGCAGTTCTTC.